The T cell receptor (beta chain) under discussion was sequenced for a study of cytomegalovirus exposure and HLA in healthy donors. Study-wide points: Within a later analysis, the majority of CMV-associated TCR beta chains appeared HLA-restricted. A previous analysis found most TCR beta V segments productive roughly 90% or roughly 30% of the time. The presence/absence work took it that sequencing depth was about the same across donors.

About this clone: Antigen specificity is unknown.

Germline V gene sequence: CDR1 MNHEY, CDR2 SMNVEV (reference sequence). Trimming took 9 bases from V and 2 from J, leaving 13 bases between them. The CDR3 has 14 amino acids. PCR employed 60 Vbeta and 13 Jbeta primers. In the source study's methods: Roughly 10 million shared chains were among 65 million to 85 million unique TCR beta chains counted in a later analysis. TCRdb keeps only in-frame clones here, not all; method: immunoSEQ multiplex PCR. From that table come the V and J calls and clone size; the DNA was used to work out D and trimming. The sample records under 200,000 clones, approximately 79% being singletons.

The sequenced material came from PBMCs. This TCR was recovered from a man aged 45 to 65 in good health and CMV-seropositive. J is TRBJ2-2 and V is TRBV27; TRBD2 might be the D (5 bases). The CDR3 region has the DNA TGTGCCAGTGCAGGACTTACCAACACCGGGGAGCTGTTTTTT. It specifies CASAGLTNTGELFF.